The 22 T cell receptor beta chains reported below all come from one sample, sequenced in a study of naive and memory T cell subsets. The beta constant-region primer was an equimolar mix of two oligonucleotides covering TRBC1 and TRBC2. The ligated cDNA underwent four PCR rounds using SP2 and nested alpha and beta constant-region primers. TCRdb re-analysed the UMI-ligation and nested PCR reads in MiXCR, keeping a single row per CDR3 protein. The sample consists of around 110,000 distinct CDR3 sequences, around 35% of them appearing once. Sequenced material: central memory CD4+ T cells from blood. These TCRs come from a human donor in good health.

The V call is TRBV12-3 or TRBV12-4, the J call TRBJ2-2; D is unclear. The CDR3 is 15 amino acids. V was shortened by 5 bases and J by 2 bases, with 12 bases between the two germline ends. This CDR3 is CASSGVGSNTGELFF. The CDR3 DNA sequence: TGTGCCAGCAGTGGGGTGGGCAGTAACACCGGGGAGCTGTTTTTT.

About this clonotype itself: A much larger clone differs by one base, so this may be a read error. The CDR3 nucleotides read TGCACCAGCAGTTTGGGACAGGGGGCGAATCAGCCCCAGCATTTT. The encoded protein is CTSSLGQGANQPQHF. The chain links TRBV5-1 to TRBJ1-5; TRBD1 agrees at 12 bases. This CDR3 contains 15 residues. Germline V gene lookup returns CDR1 SGHRS and CDR2 YFSETQ.

The chain is built from TRBV20-1 and TRBJ1-1; 8 bases fit TRBD1. CDR1 DFQATT and CDR2 SNEGSKA come from the germline V gene (reference sequence). V shed 0 bases and J 5 bases; nucleotides not matched to a gene: 8. This CDR3 is 15 amino acids long. CDR3 bases: TGCAGTGCTAGAGATGTACGACAGGGGTGGACTGAAGCTTTCTTT. Translated, it gives CSARDVRQGWTEAFF.

This rearrangement joins TRBV4-3 to TRBJ1-6, with no clear D. V was pared by 6 bases and J by 9 bases, with 6 bases between. The length of the CDR3 is 11 residues. Germline loops: CDR1 LGHNA, CDR2 YSLEER. The CDR3, as DNA: TGCGCCAGCAGGACGTGTTCACCCCTCCACTTT. It encodes CASRTCSPLHF.

This clonotype was counted ten times or more. This chain connects TRBV29-1 to TRBJ2-1, with D perhaps TRBD1 or TRBD2 (5 bases each). V dropped 7 bases and J dropped 4 bases, with 14 bases sitting between them. Germline V gene lookup returns CDR1 SQVTM and CDR2 ANQGSEA. The CDR3 runs 13 residues. CDR3 loop: CSARIGGYNEQFF. DNA of the CDR3: TGCAGCGCCCGTATTGGGGGATACAATGAGCAGTTCTTC.

This clonotype showed up just once. J is TRBJ1-1 and V is TRBV6-4; 7 bases agree with TRBD1. The junction had 5 bases not matched to a gene; V was cut back by 4 bases and J by 6 bases. CDR3 length: 13 amino acids. Germline loops: CDR1 MRHNA, CDR2 SNTAGT. The CDR3, as DNA: TGTGCCAGCAGTGTACAAGGGGGCTCTGAAGCTTTCTTT. Translating it yields CASSVQGGSEAFF.

The chain couples TRBV12-3 or TRBV12-4 to TRBJ1-1; D gene ambiguous. This CDR3 has 13 residues. V was trimmed by 3 bases and J by 5 bases, leaving 10 bases between them. The CDR3 reads CASSLIGWTEAFF. CDR3 DNA: TGTGCCAGCAGTTTGATAGGGTGGACTGAAGCTTTCTTT.

The rearrangement joins TRBV7-2 to TRBJ1-1; no reliable D call. The CDR3 sequence is 12 residues long. Germline V gene data show CDR1 as SGHTA and CDR2 as FQGNSA. Trimming cost V 6 bases and J 11 bases, with 16 bases left between them. The CDR3 DNA follows: TGTGCCAGCAGTCGGACCATAGGAAAGGCTTTCTTT. It is translated as CASSRTIGKAFF.

The sample holds many counts of this clonotype. V and J are TRBV2 and TRBJ2-1; D possibly corresponds to TRBD2 (5 bases). V was shortened by 3 bases and J by 9 bases, with 12 bases between the two germline ends. Germline CDR1 is SNHLY and CDR2 is FYNNEI. The CDR3 spans 13 residues. The CDR3 reads CASSEEAPSEQFF. The CDR3 nucleotides are TGTGCCAGCAGTGAGGAGGCTCCCTCTGAGCAGTTCTTC.

In this sample, this clonotype turned up a few times. The J gene is TRBJ2-7, the V gene TRBV7-2, with 13 bases aligning to TRBD2. This CDR3 spans 15 amino acids. CDR1 is SGHTA, CDR2 FQGNSA, per germline. V was pared by 3 bases and J by 7 bases, with 6 bases of the junction left unmatched. This chain's CDR3 is CASSFLGLAGDEQYF. CDR3 bases: TGTGCCAGCAGCTTTTTAGGACTAGCGGGAGATGAGCAGTACTTC.

Many counts were recorded for this clonotype. The V gene is TRBV7-7, the J gene TRBJ2-7; 7 nucleotides line up with TRBD2. After removal of 0 bases from V and 0 bases from J, the junction contained 2 bases not matched to a gene. Germline-derived CDR1 and CDR2 are SSHAT and FNYEAQ (reference sequence). CDR3 length equals 15 residues. The CDR3 is CASSLAGGSSYEQYF. As DNA, the CDR3 is TGTGCCAGCAGCTTAGCCGGCGGGAGCTCCTACGAGCAGTACTTC.

This clonotype has only a few counts. This chain joins TRBV28 and TRBJ2-3, with no clear D. The CDR3 totals 17 residues. V dropped 3 bases and J dropped 1 base, with 17 bases sitting between them. Germline CDR1 and CDR2: MDHEN and SYDVKM. The CDR3 is CASSLFSVGHGTDTQYF. The CDR3 nucleotides read TGTGCCAGCAGTTTGTTCTCCGTTGGGCATGGCACAGATACGCAGTATTTT.

The genes are TRBV14 and TRBJ2-1; 11 bases agree with TRBD2. Germline assignment: CDR1 SGHDN and CDR2 FVKESK. CDR3 length equals 16 residues. V shed 4 bases, J shed 1 base, and the junction held 3 bases outside the gene matches. The CDR3 sequence is CASSPLAGGSYNEQFF. CDR3 bases: TGTGCCAGCAGCCCGTTAGCGGGAGGGTCCTACAATGAGCAGTTCTTC.

The V gene is TRBV6-5, the J gene TRBJ1-2, with a possible D match to TRBD1 (6 bases). Germline assignment: CDR1 MNHEY and CDR2 SVGAGI. Deletions cut 8 bases from V and 8 bases from J, with 18 bases between. The CDR3 totals 13 residues. CDR3 protein: CASGRGAQWGYTF. CDR3 DNA: TGTGCCAGCGGCAGGGGCGCCCAGTGGGGCTACACCTTC.

This clonotype has just a few counts. This chain connects TRBV11-2 to TRBJ2-7; TRBD2 matches at 9 bases. The CDR3 is made up of 17 amino acids. Germline trimming cut 3 bases from V and 6 bases from J; bases unmatched to any gene: 15. The germline V gene has CDR1 SGHAT and CDR2 FQNNGV. CDR3 nucleotide sequence: TGTGCCAGCAGCTTGGGGACTAGCACAACCGTGGGGGGCGAGCAGTACTTC. Translating gives CASSLGTSTTVGGEQYF. The complete variable domain, with remaining parts taken from reference TRBV11-2 and TRBJ2-7, reads EAGVAQSPRYKIIEKRQSVAFWCNPISGHATLYWYQQILGQGPKLLIQFQNNGVVDDSQLPKDRFSAERLKGVDSTLKIQPAKLEDSAVYLCASSLGTSTTVGGEQYFGPGTRLTVT.

This clonotype was observed a handful of times. The junction departs from germline at one end; a sequencing error may be responsible. The chain uses TRBV30 and TRBJ2-2; perhaps TRBD2 as D (5 bases). The V gene's germline CDR1 is GTSNPN and CDR2 SVGIG (reference sequence). This CDR3 is 14 amino acids long. In nucleotides, the CDR3 is TGTGCCTGGTCGATAGGTCGGCCCTTCGGGAAGCTGTTTTTT. It yields the protein CAWSIGRPFGKLFF.

The chain joins TRBV5-4 to TRBJ2-5, with 8 bases identical to TRBD2. This CDR3 contains 16 residues. V gave up 1 base and J gave up 0 bases; unmatched junction bases: 5. Germline V gives CDR1 SGHNT, CDR2 YYREEE (reference sequence). The CDR3 sequence: CASSLIAGLYQETQYF. The CDR3 bases are TGTGCCAGCAGCTTGATAGCGGGGCTGTACCAAGAGACCCAGTACTTC.

This clonotype was seen at least ten times. The chain uses TRBV19 and TRBJ2-1; no firm D call. The V gene's germline CDR1 is LNHDA and CDR2 SQIVND (reference sequence). The CDR3 runs 16 residues. The V and J ends lost 3 bases and 0 bases respectively, with 12 bases between them. CDR3 DNA sequence: TGTGCCAGTAGTATGGATCATACGAACTCCTACAATGAGCAGTTCTTC. This translates into CASSMDHTNSYNEQFF.

The chain couples TRBV6-1 to TRBJ2-3; D is unresolved. The CDR3 runs 12 residues. Germline V gene sequence: CDR1 MNHNS, CDR2 SASEGT. With 7 bases removed from V and 10 bases from J, the gap between germline ends came to 15 bases. The CDR3 DNA reads TGTGCCAGCACCGCAGACTCGCGCCCGCAGTATTTT. This translates into CASTADSRPQYF.

V usage is TRBV20-1 and J usage is TRBJ2-3; TRBD2 matches 10 bases. This CDR3 spans 16 amino acids. The germline CDR1 and CDR2 sequences are DFQATT and SNEGSKA (reference sequence). J lost 7 bases, V lost 1 base, and 11 bases had no gene match. CDR3 loop: CSARVLGLAGVYTQYF. CDR3 DNA sequence: TGCAGTGCTAGAGTCTTGGGGCTAGCGGGAGTGTATACGCAGTATTTT.

The chain joins TRBV28 to TRBJ2-7; D is ambiguous. The CDR3 runs to 14 residues. V was shortened by 2 bases and J by 2 bases, with 10 bases between the two germline ends. CDR1 and CDR2 from the germline V gene are MDHEN and SYDVKM. CDR3 amino acids: CASSLGLSTYEQYF. CDR3 nucleotides: TGTGCCAGCAGTTTAGGGCTCAGCACCTACGAGCAGTACTTC. Drawing the rest from reference TRBV28 and TRBJ2-7, the complete variable domain is DVKVTQSSRYLVKRTGEKVFLECVQDMDHENMFWYRQDPGLGLRLIYFSYDVKMKEKGDIPEGYSVSREKKERFSLILESASTNQTSMYLCASSLGLSTYEQYFGPGTRLTVT.

This clonotype has just a few counts. The rearrangement uses TRBV2 and TRBJ2-3; 8 nucleotides agree with TRBD1. Trimming cost V 7 bases and J 1 base; bases outside gene matches: 4. The CDR3 consists of 14 residues. Germline V gene lookup returns CDR1 SNHLY and CDR2 FYNNEI. The CDR3 is CASKDRARTDTQYF. As DNA, the CDR3 is TGTGCCAGCAAGGACAGGGCTCGCACAGATACGCAGTATTTT.